These 2 T cell receptor beta chains were all obtained from the same sample, sequenced in a study of blood T cell repertoires in COVID-19. The table came from immunoSEQ multiplex PCR; TCRdb's copy has only in-frame clones and leaves some out. Found here are 150,000 or so clones, roughly 87% of them singletons; the top ten hold about 6.5%. Sequencing was performed on PBMCs or T cells enriched from blood (not recorded which). The receptors derive from a woman aged 45-65 years who had recovered from COVID-19.

J is TRBJ2-1 and V is TRBV28, with TRBD1 as a possible D gene (6 bases). V was shortened by 11 bases and J by 7 bases, with 21 bases between the two germline ends. CDR3 length: 14 amino acids. Germline V gene lookup returns CDR1 MDHEN and CDR2 SYDVKM. Here the CDR3 DNA reads TGTGCCCCTAGATTGAGGACAGTGCTGAATGAGCAGTTCTTC. Amino acids: CAPRLRTVLNEQFF.

V and J are TRBV3-1 (or the pseudogene TRBV3-2) and TRBJ1-4; tentatively, D is TRBD1 (5 bases). The CDR3 contains 16 residues. Germline V CDR1 and CDR2: LGHDT, YNNKEL (reference sequence). Trimming left V 4 bases short and J 3 bases short, with 15 bases between. Here the CDR3 DNA reads TGTGCCAGCAGCCTAAGACAGACCTCAGCTAATGAAAAACTGTTTTTT. It translates to CASSLRQTSANEKLFF.